What follows is one T cell receptor beta chain and its context. Its antigen remains unidentified. The missing CDR3 end, 3 residues past where the read stops, is filled in from the germline J gene. There are 16 residues in the CDR3. Germline CDR1 and CDR2: SGHRS and YFSETQ. The germline V and J ends were trimmed by 0 bases and 2 bases, with 13 bases remaining between them. CD4+CD25+CD127- Tregs, CD4+CD25- non-Tregs, CD4 and CD8 cells were sorted. These data originate in a study of Tregs in tolerant kidney transplant recipients. Across the whole study: Mixed chimerism was transient after nonmyeloablative marrow transplants from related graft donors.

Findings and caveats of the study: Changing PCR primers prevented nucleotide comparison between some patients' samples. The small number of patients limits these findings pending further validation.

Clones were sequenced by immunoSEQ multiplex PCR, and TCRdb holds only the in-frame ones, with some missing. The sample has 48,000 or so clones. This material consisted of CD4+ T cells from blood, taken before the transplant. V usage is TRBV5-1 and J usage is TRBJ2-3, with a possible D match to TRBD2 (6 bases). This receptor was taken from a human donor who received a combined kidney and bone marrow transplant. The CDR3 spells CASSLAGGRDTDTQYF. The sequenced CDR3 bases are TGCGCCAGCAGCTTGGCCGGCGGGCGGGACACAGATACG.